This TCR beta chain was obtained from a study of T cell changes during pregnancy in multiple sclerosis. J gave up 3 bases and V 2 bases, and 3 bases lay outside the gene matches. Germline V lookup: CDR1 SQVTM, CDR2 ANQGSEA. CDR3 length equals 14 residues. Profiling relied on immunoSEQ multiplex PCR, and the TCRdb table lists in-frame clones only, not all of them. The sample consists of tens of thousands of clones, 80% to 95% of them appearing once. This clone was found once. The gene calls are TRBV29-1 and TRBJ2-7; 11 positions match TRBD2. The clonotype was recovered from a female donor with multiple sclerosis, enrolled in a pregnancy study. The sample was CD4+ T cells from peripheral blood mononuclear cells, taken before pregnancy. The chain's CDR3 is CSVEPLAGVYEQYF. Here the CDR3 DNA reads TGCAGCGTTGAACCACTAGCGGGAGTCTACGAGCAGTACTTC.